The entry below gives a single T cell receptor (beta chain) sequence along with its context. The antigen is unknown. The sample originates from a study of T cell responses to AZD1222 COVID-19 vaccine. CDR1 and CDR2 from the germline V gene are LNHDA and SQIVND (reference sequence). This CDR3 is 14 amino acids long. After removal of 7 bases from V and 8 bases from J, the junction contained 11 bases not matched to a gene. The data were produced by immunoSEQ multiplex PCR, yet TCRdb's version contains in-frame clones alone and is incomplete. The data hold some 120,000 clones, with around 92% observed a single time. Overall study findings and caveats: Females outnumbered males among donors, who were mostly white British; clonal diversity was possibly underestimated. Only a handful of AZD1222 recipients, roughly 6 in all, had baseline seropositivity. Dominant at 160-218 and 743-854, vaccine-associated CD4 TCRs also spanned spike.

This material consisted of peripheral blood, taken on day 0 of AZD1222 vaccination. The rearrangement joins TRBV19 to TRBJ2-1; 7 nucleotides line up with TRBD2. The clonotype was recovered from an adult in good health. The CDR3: CASMGGTVTDEQFF. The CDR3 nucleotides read TGTGCCAGTATGGGGGGGACCGTTACCGATGAGCAGTTCTTC.